These T cell receptor beta chains were read from a single sample in a study of shared clonotypes between healthy human individuals. This table comes from immunoSEQ multiplex PCR, and its TCRdb copy is limited to in-frame clones, with some not included. The profile shows 75,000 to 100,000 clones, roughly 45% of them singletons. Sample: PBMCs. The origin of the receptors is a woman aged 35 to 49 in good health. Some clones in this sample may be carry-over from other donors' samples. Both conserved end residues are part of each CDR3. The order of the fields is clone size, D gene, CDR3 length, V gene, J gene, CDR3 DNA, CDR3 protein. The D gene is left open where the match is weak. Clone size, where shown, is once, few, many, or a class for clones that have expanded.

few	-	13	TRBV5-1	TRBJ2-3	TGCGCCAGCAGGACAGCCCTCACAGATACGCAGTATTTT	CASRTALTDTQYF
-	TRBD2	16	TRBV19	TRBJ2-3	TGTGCCAGTACCCCGGGACTAGCTCGTAGCACAGATACGCAGTATTTT	CASTPGLARSTDTQYF
few	-	14	TRBV2	TRBJ2-2	TGTGCCAGCAGGTCGGGACAGAACACCGGGGAGCTGTTTTTT	CASRSGQNTGELFF
many	-	15	TRBV11-2	TRBJ2-7	TGTGCCAGCAGCTTAGCACTAGTGTTGGGTTACGAGCAGTACTTC	CASSLALVLGYEQYF
-	TRBD2	15	TRBV27	TRBJ2-1	TGTGCCAGCAGATTAGGCGGGAGCTCCTACAATGAGCAGTTCTTC	CASRLGGSSYNEQFF
medium-sized	-	13	TRBV27	TRBJ1-5	TGTGCCAGCACCGGAAATAGCAATCAGCCCCAGCATTTT	CASTGNSNQPQHF
few	-	12	TRBV7-9	TRBJ2-1	TGTGCCAGCAGCTTCTCCTACAATGAGCAGTTCTTC	CASSFSYNEQFF
many	TRBD2	18	TRBV18	TRBJ2-7	TGTGCCAGCTCACCACGTGGGCTAGCGGGAGGGAACTCCTACGAGCAGTACTTC	CASSPRGLAGGNSYEQYF
-	-	11	TRBV9	TRBJ2-3	TGTGCCAGCAGCGTTGGAGATACGCAGTATTTT	CASSVGDTQYF
few	-	15	TRBV19	TRBJ1-6	TGTGCCAGTAGTCTCGACCGGGACATAAGGTCACCCCTCCACTTT	CASSLDRDIRSPLHF
-	-	14	TRBV11-2	TRBJ1-6	TGTGCCAGCAGCCCGCGGGAGGGAGGTTCACCCCTCCACTTT	CASSPREGGSPLHF
few	-	13	TRBV28	TRBJ2-4	TGTGCCAGCAGTATAGGGCGGAAGAACATTCAGTACTTC	CASSIGRKNIQYF
few	-	12	TRBV29-1	TRBJ2-1	TGCAGCGTTGGTCTAGCTCCCAATGAGCAGTTCTTC	CSVGLAPNEQFF
-	TRBD1	14	TRBV4-2	TRBJ1-2	TGTGCCAGCAGCAGAATCGGGACAGGGCCTGGCTACACCTTC	CASSRIGTGPGYTF
once	TRBD1	15	TRBV5-1	TRBJ2-2	TGCGCCAGCAGTTCGGGACAGACGAACACCGGGGAGCTGTTTTTT	CASSSGQTNTGELFF